These 25 T cell receptor beta chains were sequenced from one sample in a study of cytomegalovirus exposure and HLA in healthy donors. PCR was performed using 60 Vbeta and 13 Jbeta primers. Assay: immunoSEQ multiplex PCR; the TCRdb copy retains only in-frame clones and omits some. Counted here are some 130,000 clones, around four fifths occurring once; the ten biggest clones make up about 7.3%. Sample: PBMCs. Receptor source: a male donor in good health and CMV-seronegative.

This chain uses TRBV5-6 with TRBJ2-2; D is ambiguous. CDR3 length: 12 amino acids. Germline CDR1 reads SGHDT; CDR2 reads YYEEEE. Trimming cost V 4 bases and J 6 bases, with 7 bases left between them. CDR3: CASSTSAGELFF. In DNA, the CDR3 is TGTGCCAGCAGCACCAGCGCCGGGGAGCTGTTTTTT.

The chain has TRBV19 and TRBJ1-2; D is undetermined. The CDR3 totals 15 residues. CDR1 LNHDA and CDR2 SQIVND come from the germline V gene (reference sequence). The V gene lost 1 base and the J gene lost 7 bases, with 16 bases spanning the gap. DNA of the CDR3: TGTGCCAGTAGTATAGTGGAATCCCCTAAGCGTGGCTACACCTTC. Encoded protein: CASSIVESPKRGYTF.

The table lists this clone with a few counts. V and J are TRBV6-5 and TRBJ1-1; no definite D call. There are 13 residues in the CDR3. The V gene lost 0 bases and the J gene lost 3 bases, with 5 bases spanning the gap. In germline, CDR1 is MNHEY, CDR2 SVGAGI. CDR3 DNA sequence: TGTGCCAGCAGTTACTCGGAGGACACTGAAGCTTTCTTT. Amino acids: CASSYSEDTEAFF.

This clone was counted between two and nine times. The chain joins TRBV7-3 to TRBJ2-1; 8 positions agree with TRBD2. Germline CDR1 and CDR2: SGHTA and FQGTGA. The CDR3 runs 17 residues. V lost 3 bases to trimming and J lost 6 bases; unmatched junction nucleotides: 13. DNA for the CDR3: TGTGCCAGCAGCTTTCTTCCGAGCGGGGGCCGGAGCAATGAGCAGTTCTTC. It yields the protein CASSFLPSGGRSNEQFF.

V and J are TRBV4-3 and TRBJ1-2, with D perhaps matching TRBD1 (6 bases). Trimming stripped 10 bases from V and 0 bases from J, with 18 bases between. The germline V gene encodes CDR1 LGHNA and CDR2 YSLEER. The CDR3 runs 15 residues. The CDR3 bases are TGCGCCATCCCCCCGCGGACAGAGACTAACTATGGCTACACCTTC. It is translated as CAIPPRTETNYGYTF.

This chain connects TRBV7-8 to TRBJ1-2; D is unclear. The CDR3 consists of 14 residues. CDR1 is SGHVS, CDR2 FQNEAQ, per germline. V was cut by 1 base and J by 8 bases, with 14 bases left in between. For the CDR3, the DNA is TGTGCCAGCAGCTTAGACCCCGGAGTTGGCGGCTACACCTTC. Its translation is CASSLDPGVGGYTF.

This chain connects TRBV6-5 to TRBJ2-3; 10 bases are a match to TRBD2. V lost 8 bases and J lost 3; bases outside the gene matches: 8. Germline V gene data show CDR1 as MNHEY and CDR2 as SVGAGI. There are 15 residues in the CDR3. CDR3 DNA: TGTGCCAGCGGGAGAGCGGGAGGGCCGACAGATACGCAGTATTTT. Translating it yields CASGRAGGPTDTQYF.

This clone was detected a few times. The genes are TRBV28 and TRBJ2-5, with 9 bases fitting TRBD1. The V and J ends lost 4 bases and 2 bases, in that order; junction bases with no gene match: 8. There are 16 residues in the CDR3. CDR1 MDHEN and CDR2 SYDVKM come from the germline V gene. The CDR3 sequence is CASSSGQGWDQETQYF. CDR3 sequence (DNA): TGTGCCAGCAGTTCCGGACAGGGGTGGGATCAAGAGACCCAGTACTTC. The full variable domain, with the rest looked up from reference TRBV28 and TRBJ2-5, is DVKVTQSSRYLVKRTGEKVFLECVQDMDHENMFWYRQDPGLGLRLIYFSYDVKMKEKGDIPEGYSVSREKKERFSLILESASTNQTSMYLCASSSGQGWDQETQYFGPGTRLLVL.

The chain couples TRBV5-1 to TRBJ2-7, with 12 bases that match TRBD2. Looked up from germline, CDR1 is SGHRS and CDR2 is YFSETQ. The V and J ends lost 3 bases and 2 bases, in that order; junction bases with no gene match: 6. This CDR3 contains 16 residues. CDR3: CASSYRLAGVPYEQYF. In DNA form, the CDR3 reads TGCGCCAGCAGCTACCGACTAGCGGGAGTACCCTACGAGCAGTACTTC.

This chain links TRBV6-5 with TRBJ2-1; maybe TRBD1 (6 bases). There are 10 residues in the CDR3. V was shortened by 11 bases and J by 5 bases, with 7 bases between the two germline ends. Per the germline V gene, CDR1 is MNHEY and CDR2 is SVGAGI. The CDR3 nucleotides are TGTGCCGCAGGGGACAATGAGCAGTTCTTC. Translated: CAAGDNEQFF.

Details on this clone: The junction departs from germline at one end; a sequencing error may be responsible. The DNA for the CDR3 is TGTTCCAGCAGCTTGCGGGACAGGGGAACAGATACGCAGTATTTT. This encodes CSSSLRDRGTDTQYF. This sequence joins TRBV7-9 and TRBJ2-3; 10 bases map to TRBD1. CDR1 and CDR2 (germline): SEHNR, FQNEAQ (reference sequence). This CDR3 spans 15 amino acids.

This chain uses TRBV9 with TRBJ2-7, with a possible D match to TRBD2 (6 bases). Between the trimmed V and J ends, which lost 0 bases and 7 bases, there was a span of 14 bases. The CDR3 has 14 amino acids. Germline CDR1 is SGDLS and CDR2 is YYNGEE. In DNA form, the CDR3 reads TGTGCCAGCAGCGTAGATCTAAGAGGGAGGGAGCAGTACTTC. Its translation: CASSVDLRGREQYF.

V is TRBV19 and J is TRBJ1-5; 8 bases are shared with TRBD1. In germline, CDR1 is LNHDA, CDR2 SQIVND (reference sequence). The junction had 28 bases not matched to a gene; V was cut back by 7 bases and J by 11 bases. The CDR3 has 19 residues. This CDR3 reads CASMSNRDRNKSPSRAQHF. CDR3 DNA sequence: TGTGCCAGTATGAGCAACCGGGACAGGAATAAATCCCCCAGTAGGGCCCAGCATTTT.

This clone was observed a few times. The gene calls are TRBV18 and TRBJ2-1; D not certain. This CDR3 is built from 17 residues. Per germline, CDR1 KGHSH and CDR2 LQKENI. Trimming stripped 0 bases from V and 2 bases from J, with 14 bases between. CDR3: CASSPPSITAPYNEQFF. CDR3 DNA: TGTGCCAGCTCACCACCTTCTATAACCGCGCCCTACAATGAGCAGTTCTTC.

The chain employs TRBV5-8 and TRBJ2-3; no clear D gene. Trimming took off 0 bases at V and 2 bases at J, with 10 bases between the two ends. Germline V CDR1 and CDR2: SGHTS, YDEGEE. This CDR3 contains 15 residues. CDR3 sequence reads: CASSLGGSSTDTQYF. CDR3 bases: TGTGCCAGCAGCTTGGGAGGTAGCTCCACAGATACGCAGTATTTT.

The J gene is TRBJ2-5, the V gene TRBV25-1; D remains unclear. V lost 4 bases to trimming and J lost 2 bases, with 8 bases between them. The CDR3 runs 13 residues. The V gene's germline CDR1 is MGHDK and CDR2 SYGVNS. The CDR3 sequence: CASSGVNQETQYF. CDR3 nucleotides: TGTGCCAGCAGTGGAGTGAATCAAGAGACCCAGTACTTC.

This CDR3 is CASSLVGGGYEQYF. The CDR3 DNA reads TGCGCCAGCAGCTTGGTCGGGGGAGGCTACGAGCAGTACTTC. This sequence joins TRBV5-1 and TRBJ2-7; D possibly corresponds to TRBD2 (6 bases). The CDR3 is 14 residues long. Trimming removed 0 bases from V and 3 bases from J, with 10 bases in between. Germline CDR1 is SGHRS and CDR2 is YFSETQ.

The chain joins TRBV28 to TRBJ1-1; D not resolved. The CDR3 is made up of 17 amino acids. V was shortened by 2 bases and J by 1 base, with 17 bases between the two germline ends. CDR1 and CDR2 (germline): MDHEN, SYDVKM. CDR3 residues: CASSLVGEGLGNTEAFF. CDR3 DNA: TGTGCCAGCAGTTTAGTGGGTGAGGGCCTTGGGAACACTGAAGCTTTCTTT.

The chain links TRBV6-5 to TRBJ2-5; 7 bases are shared with TRBD1. This CDR3 has 13 amino acids. J lost 1 base, V lost 4 bases, and 0 bases had no gene match. Germline V gene lookup returns CDR1 MNHEY and CDR2 SVGAGI. The CDR3 DNA follows: TGTGCCAGCAGTTGGACAGGCCAAGAGACCCAGTACTTC. As protein: CASSWTGQETQYF.

The J gene is TRBJ1-2, the V gene TRBV28, with a tentative D call TRBD1 (5 bases). The V end lost 9 bases, the J end lost 2 bases, and 19 bases lay between the germline ends. The CDR3 is made up of 15 amino acids. CDR1 MDHEN and CDR2 SYDVKM come from the germline V gene. The CDR3 nucleotides are TGTGCCAGTTCTTCGGTTGGGGGAGGAAACTATGGCTACACCTTC. It encodes CASSSVGGGNYGYTF.

The chain combines TRBV1 with TRBJ2-3; the table's D call TRBD2 went unverified against the DNA. TRBV1 is assigned pseudogene status. The CDR3 has 16 amino acids. The CDR3 loop reads CTSSQPSGSRADTQYF. The CDR3 coding sequence is TGCACCAGCAGCCAACCTAGCGGGTCACGGGCAGATACGCAGTATTTT.

Here the CDR3 reads CASSLKDRGYNEQFF. The CDR3 nucleotides read TGTGCCAGCAGCTTAAAGGACAGGGGATACAATGAGCAGTTCTTC. The rearrangement links TRBV5-4 to TRBJ2-1; 9 bases are shared with TRBD1. Germline V CDR1 and CDR2: SGHNT, YYREEE (reference sequence). The CDR3 is made up of 15 amino acids. The V segment lost 2 bases and the J segment 4 bases; nucleotides outside the gene matches: 4.

CDR3 sequence (DNA): TGTGCTAGTGGGCAGGGTAGCAGCTCCTACGAGCAGTACTTC. Translated, it gives CASGQGSSSYEQYF. This chain joins TRBV12-5 and TRBJ2-7, with D possibly being TRBD1 (5 bases). The V gene lost 6 bases and the J gene lost 0 bases, with 12 bases spanning the gap. Germline CDR1 is LGHNT and CDR2 is FRNRAP. This CDR3 region has 14 residues.

This rearrangement joins TRBV11-3 to TRBJ2-1, with TRBD2 as a possible D gene (6 bases). V was shortened by 5 bases and J by 9 bases, with 17 bases between the two germline ends. CDR3 size: 14 residues. Germline V CDR1 and CDR2: SGHNT, YENEEA. The chain's CDR3 is CASSRPPGGGEQFF. The CDR3 coding sequence is TGTGCCAGCAGCCGCCCCCCCGGGGGTGGTGAGCAGTTCTTC.

The chain uses TRBV21-1 and TRBJ2-1; the D call of TRBD2 is as the table states it, not checked on the DNA. TRBV21-1 is a known pseudogene. This CDR3 contains 15 residues. The CDR3 DNA follows: TGTGCCAGGGACCCTAGCGGGACGTCTTCCAATGAGCAGTTCTTC. It yields the protein CARDPSGTSSNEQFF.